The clone carrying this T cell receptor (beta chain) appeared a few times. The antigen is unknown. Each CDR3 protein gets one entry after TCRdb re-called the reads with MiXCR. The repertoire holds some 800,000 distinct CDR3 sequences, with under 35% as singletons. This record belongs to a study of T cell repertoires in cytomegalovirus infection. As for the study in general: Both recently identified HLA-C-restricted and well-studied HLA-B-restricted CMV epitopes were used in the study. It can be stated that public TCR beta signatures indicated CMV infection as well as a matching HLA type.

The germline V gene encodes CDR1 SGHKS and CDR2 YYEKEE (reference sequence). The V end lost 1 base, the J end lost 4 bases, and 11 bases lay between the germline ends. The CDR3 is made up of 14 amino acids. Study-level findings and limits: The study found HLA-C-restricted CMV-specific TCR beta clonotypes dominating the ex vivo response.

This clonotype was sampled from a human donor in good health (CMV status not recorded). Some clones in this sample may be carry-over from other donors' samples. Sequencing was performed on cultured CD8+ T cells from PBMCs, taken from culture after CMV antigen stimulation. The genes are TRBV5-5 and TRBJ1-2, with D uncertain. CDR3 bases: TGTGCCAGCAGCTTGTCACAGACTTCCTATGGCTACACCTTC. Its protein is CASSLSQTSYGYTF.